A single sample gave rise to the 20 T cell receptor beta chains below, sequenced in a study of response to subunit inactivated influenza vaccine. Each CDR3 protein gets one entry after TCRdb re-called the RT-PCR reads with MiXCR. This sample yields more than 450,000 distinct CDR3 sequences, of which about 11% are seen a single time; 10% belongs to the top ten. The sample here was PBMCs from blood, taken on the day of vaccination. The source is a man in his forties or fifties who received an inactivated influenza vaccine.

The chain uses TRBV2 and TRBJ2-5; 7 bases map to TRBD1. The CDR3 loop spans 14 amino acids. Germline-derived CDR1 and CDR2 are SNHLY and FYNNEI. V was pared by 8 bases and J by 0 bases, with 6 bases of the junction left unmatched. CDR3 loop: CASSTGPYQETQYF. DNA for the CDR3: TGTGCCAGCTCGACAGGGCCGTACCAAGAGACCCAGTACTTC.

As to this clonotype: At one end, the junction sequence differs from germline, possibly due to a read error. The chain employs TRBV2 and TRBJ2-7; 9 bases line up with TRBD2. The CDR3 runs 12 residues. Germline CDR1 and CDR2: SNHLY and FYNNEI. The CDR3 spells CSSSEGLAEQYF. Here the CDR3 DNA reads TGTTCCAGCAGTGAGGGACTAGCCGAGCAGTACTTC.

V and J are TRBV20-1 and TRBJ2-5; 12 bases agree with TRBD2. The V gene's germline CDR1 is DFQATT and CDR2 SNEGSKA (reference sequence). The junction had 6 bases not matched to a gene; V was cut back by 6 bases and J by 4 bases. CDR3 length: 14 residues. CDR3 sequence reads: CSASLAGGPETQYF. CDR3 nucleotide sequence: TGCAGTGCCTCTCTAGCGGGAGGGCCAGAGACCCAGTACTTC.

This chain links TRBV2 with TRBJ2-4, with D possibly TRBD2 on 5 matching bases. CDR1 and CDR2 (germline): SNHLY, FYNNEI. The ends were cut back, 4 bases at V and 1 base at J, with 11 bases in the middle. The CDR3 consists of 15 residues. The CDR3 nucleotides are TGTGCCAGCAGTGGGACGAGAGGGGCCAAAAACATTCAGTACTTC. Protein: CASSGTRGAKNIQYF. The full variable domain, its missing parts supplied by reference TRBV2 and TRBJ2-4, is EPEVTQTPSHQVTQMGQEVILRCVPISNHLYFYWYRQILGQKVEFLVSFYNNEISEKSEIFDDQFSVERPDGSNFTLKIRSTKLEDSAMYFCASSGTRGAKNIQYFGAGTRLSVL.

Only a few counts were recorded for this clonotype. This chain links TRBV20-1 with TRBJ2-7; TRBD2 is a possible D gene (5 bases). CDR1 and CDR2 (germline): DFQATT, SNEGSKA (reference sequence). V was trimmed by 4 bases and J by 0 bases, leaving 10 bases between them. The CDR3 is 13 residues long. The CDR3 coding sequence is TGCAGTGCTAAAGCGGTGAGCTCCTACGAGCAGTACTTC. Translation: CSAKAVSSYEQYF.

This clonotype was found a few times. V gene TRBV12-3 or TRBV12-4 combines with J gene TRBJ2-1; 12 bases align to TRBD2. This CDR3 has 16 residues. V lost 4 bases, J lost 7 bases, and 8 bases stayed unmatched. The CDR3 loop reads CASSSSSGRARNEQFF. CDR3 DNA sequence: TGTGCCAGCAGTTCCTCTAGCGGGAGGGCCAGGAATGAGCAGTTCTTC.

Ten or more counts support this clonotype. The rearrangement links TRBV12-3 or TRBV12-4 to TRBJ2-4, with 7 bases fitting TRBD1. The CDR3 covers 18 residues. Trimming at V came to 4 bases and at J to 0 bases, leaving 12 bases not matched to a gene. The CDR3 sequence is CASSSSYGQVLAKNIQYF. The CDR3 nucleotides are TGTGCCAGCAGTTCCTCTTATGGACAGGTTCTAGCCAAAAACATTCAGTACTTC.

This sequence joins TRBV20-1 and TRBJ2-5, with 9 bases that match TRBD1. Trimming took 1 base from V and 5 from J; bases not matched to a gene: 5. The CDR3 runs to 14 residues. Germline V lookup: CDR1 DFQATT, CDR2 SNEGSKA (reference sequence). The CDR3 here is CSARGQGVVETQYF. CDR3 nucleotide sequence: TGCAGTGCTAGAGGACAGGGGGTGGTGGAGACCCAGTACTTC.

The chain carries TRBV6-5 and TRBJ2-5; TRBD2 might be the D (5 bases). V lost 1 base, J lost 7 bases, and 16 bases lay in between. This CDR3 comprises 15 residues. CDR1 and CDR2 from the germline V gene are MNHEY and SVGAGI. The CDR3 region has the DNA TGTGCCAGCAGTTACTTGCGGCTAGCTGAGGGGACCCAGTACTTC. Protein: CASSYLRLAEGTQYF.

The chain has TRBV10-3 and TRBJ2-3, with 9 bases identical to TRBD2. The length of the CDR3 is 16 residues. Looked up from germline, CDR1 is ENHRY and CDR2 is SYGVKD. V was clipped by 3 bases and J by 1 base; unmatched bases: 5. The CDR3 here is CAISDLAGMGTDTQYF. The CDR3 nucleotides are TGTGCCATCAGTGACCTAGCGGGGATGGGCACAGATACGCAGTATTTT.

This chain links TRBV5-1 with TRBJ2-7, with D hard to call. From germline, CDR1 is SGHRS and CDR2 YFSETQ. The CDR3 contains 14 residues. Trimming took off 0 bases at V and 4 bases at J, with 11 bases between the two ends. The CDR3 reads CASSLGSAGYEQYF. The CDR3 DNA is TGCGCCAGCAGCTTGGGGTCAGCCGGATACGAGCAGTACTTC. Based on the CDR3 plus reference TRBV5-1 and TRBJ2-7, the full variable domain is KAGVTQTPRYLIKTRGQQVTLSCSPISGHRSVSWYQQTPGQGLQFLFEYFSETQRNKGNFPGRFSGRQFSNSRSEMNVSTLELGDSALYLCASSLGSAGYEQYFGPGTRLTVT.

This clonotype was recorded once. J is TRBJ2-1 and V is TRBV18; D unclear. The CDR3 runs to 15 residues. V shed 3 bases and J shed 4 bases, with 13 bases lying between them. Looked up from germline, CDR1 is KGHSH and CDR2 is LQKENI. CDR3 DNA sequence: TGTGCCAGCTCACCTCCGTCTTTGGGTTACAATGAGCAGTTCTTC. Its translation: CASSPPSLGYNEQFF.

This clonotype occurred many times. The CDR3 nucleotides read TGCGCCAGCAGCCCACGACAGACCCAGAACACTGAAGCTTTCTTT. Protein: CASSPRQTQNTEAFF. The chain has TRBV5-1 and TRBJ1-1; weak D call: TRBD1 (5 bases). The CDR3 is 15 residues long. Germline CDR1 reads SGHRS; CDR2 reads YFSETQ. Trimming left V 4 bases short and J 1 base short, with 14 bases between.

This clonotype was counted ten times or more. The chain carries TRBV5-1 and TRBJ1-5; a possible D gene is TRBD1 (6 bases). This CDR3 has 14 amino acids. Trimming pared 0 bases from V and 4 bases from J, leaving 8 bases between. The germline V gene encodes CDR1 SGHRS and CDR2 YFSETQ. CDR3 amino acids: CASSLETGNQPQHF. CDR3 in DNA: TGCGCCAGCAGCTTGGAAACAGGGAATCAGCCCCAGCATTTT.

This clonotype was observed a few times. The chain combines TRBV28 with TRBJ2-7; 9 nucleotides agree with TRBD1. Germline V lookup: CDR1 MDHEN, CDR2 SYDVKM. Trimming cost V 5 bases and J 3 bases; bases outside gene matches: 8. This CDR3 is 15 amino acids long. This chain's CDR3 is CASSTPGQGLYEQYF. DNA for the CDR3: TGTGCCAGCAGTACCCCGGGACAGGGACTCTACGAGCAGTACTTC. The whole variable domain, filled in from reference TRBV28 and TRBJ2-7, reads DVKVTQSSRYLVKRTGEKVFLECVQDMDHENMFWYRQDPGLGLRLIYFSYDVKMKEKGDIPEGYSVSREKKERFSLILESASTNQTSMYLCASSTPGQGLYEQYFGPGTRLTVT.

The chain has TRBV28 and TRBJ2-1; 9 positions agree with TRBD1. CDR1 and CDR2 from the germline V gene are MDHEN and SYDVKM. There are 17 residues in the CDR3. J was trimmed by 0 bases and V by 3 bases; bases with no gene match: 6. The CDR3 here is CASSFVLGQGSYNEQFF. The CDR3, as DNA: TGTGCCAGCAGTTTTGTTTTGGGACAGGGCTCCTACAATGAGCAGTTCTTC.

This clonotype was seen only a few times. The chain recombines TRBV25-1 with TRBJ2-1, with D possibly matching TRBD2 (6 bases). Trimming shortened V by 0 bases and J by 1 base, and 10 bases separated the two germline ends. The germline gives CDR1 MGHDK, CDR2 SYGVNS. This CDR3 comprises 16 residues. CDR3 loop: CASSEYVAGSYNEQFF. The CDR3 DNA reads as TGTGCCAGCAGTGAATATGTGGCGGGGTCCTACAATGAGCAGTTCTTC. Based on the CDR3 plus reference TRBV25-1 and TRBJ2-1, the full variable domain is EADIYQTPRYLVIGTGKKITLECSQTMGHDKMYWYQQDPGMELHLIHYSYGVNSTEKGDLSSESTVSRIRTEHFPLTLESARPSHTSQYLCASSEYVAGSYNEQFFGPGTRLTVL.

This chain connects TRBV4-1 to TRBJ1-1; possibly TRBD1 for D (5 bases). Germline CDR1 and CDR2: MGHRA and YSYEKL. V was pared by 7 bases and J by 0 bases, with 18 bases between. The CDR3 runs to 16 residues. The CDR3 is CASNGRGGGLNTEAFF. CDR3 nucleotide sequence: TGCGCCAGCAATGGCCGTGGGGGGGGATTGAACACTGAAGCTTTCTTT.

This clonotype has a count of ten or more. The chain joins TRBV6-1 to TRBJ2-7; D perhaps matches TRBD2 (5 bases). Germline V gene data show CDR1 as MNHNS and CDR2 as SASEGT. Trimming left V 0 bases short and J 4 bases short, with 13 bases between. This CDR3 has 15 amino acids. This CDR3 is CASSEASGSLYEQYF. The CDR3, as DNA: TGTGCCAGCAGTGAAGCGAGCGGCAGCCTGTACGAGCAGTACTTC.

The chain employs TRBV19 and TRBJ2-2; a possible D gene is TRBD2 (5 bases). The germline gives CDR1 LNHDA, CDR2 SQIVND (reference sequence). The length of the CDR3 is 12 residues. The V end was cut by 7 bases, the J end by 6 bases, with 9 bases between. The CDR3 region is CASTGIPGELFF. The CDR3 DNA reads TGTGCCAGTACCGGGATCCCCGGGGAGCTGTTTTTT.